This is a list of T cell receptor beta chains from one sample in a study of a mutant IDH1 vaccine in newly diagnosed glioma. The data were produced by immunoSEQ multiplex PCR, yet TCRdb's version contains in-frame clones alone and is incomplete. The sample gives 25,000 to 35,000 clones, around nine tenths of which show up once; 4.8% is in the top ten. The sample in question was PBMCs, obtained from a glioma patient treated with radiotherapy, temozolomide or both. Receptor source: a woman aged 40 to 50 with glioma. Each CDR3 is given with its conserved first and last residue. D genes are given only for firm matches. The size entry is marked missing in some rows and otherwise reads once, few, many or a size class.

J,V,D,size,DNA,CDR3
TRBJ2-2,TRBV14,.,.,TGTGCCAGCAGCCAAGATTTAGCGGCGACCGGGGAGCTGTTTTTT,CASSQDLAATGELFF
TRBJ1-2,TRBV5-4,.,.,TGTGCCAGCAGCGCCCGGCGTACAGGGAACTATGGCTACACCTTC,CASSARRTGNYGYTF
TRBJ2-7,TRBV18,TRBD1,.,TGTGCCAGCTCACCACGGCAGGGGGACTACGAGCAGTACTTC,CASSPRQGDYEQYF
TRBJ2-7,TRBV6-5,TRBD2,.,TGTGCCAGCAGTGGCAGGACTAGCGGGAACTACGAGCAGTACTTC,CASSGRTSGNYEQYF
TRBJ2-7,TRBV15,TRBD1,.,TGTGCCACCAGCAGTGAGGGACAGTCCTACGAGCAGTACTTC,CATSSEGQSYEQYF
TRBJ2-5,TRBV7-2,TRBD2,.,TGTGCCAGCAGCTCAGGGTGGGGACTAGGGTTCTCGGGGACCCAGTACTTC,CASSSGWGLGFSGTQYF
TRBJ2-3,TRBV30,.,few,TGTGCCTGGAGTGAGACCCCATATAACCGCACAGATACGCAGTATTTT,CAWSETPYNRTDTQYF
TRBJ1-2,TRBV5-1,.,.,TGCGCCAGCAGCTCGCAGGGCACCAAAACTATGGGCTACACCTTC,CASSSQGTKTMGYTF
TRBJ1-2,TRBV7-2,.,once,TGTGCCAGCAGCTTAGGTGGGGACCAGAGCTATGGCTACACCTTC,CASSLGGDQSYGYTF
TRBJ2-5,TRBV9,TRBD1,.,TGTGCCAGCAGCGCCCATCGACAGGGGCGAGAAGAGACCCAGTACTTC,CASSAHRQGREETQYF
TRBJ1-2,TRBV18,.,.,TGTGCCAGCTCACCTCAGGACATAAACTATGGCTACACCTTC,CASSPQDINYGYTF
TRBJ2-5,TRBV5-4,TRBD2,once,TGTGCCAGCAGCAAAACTAGCGGGGGGGCGTGGGAGACCCAGTACTTC,CASSKTSGGAWETQYF
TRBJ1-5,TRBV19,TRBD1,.,TGTGCCAGTAGTTCCGGGACAGGGGGCATCGGCAATCAGCCCCAGCATTTT,CASSSGTGGIGNQPQHF
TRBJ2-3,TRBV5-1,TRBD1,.,TGCGCCAGCAGCCCCGAATACACGACAGGGGCCACTACAGATACGCAGTATTTT,CASSPEYTTGATTDTQYF
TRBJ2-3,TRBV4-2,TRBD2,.,TGTGCCAGCAGCCCCTCCGGGGCGGGGGGGAGTTTTTCAGATACGCAGTATTTT,CASSPSGAGGSFSDTQYF
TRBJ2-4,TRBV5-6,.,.,TGTGCCAGCAGCCTGGGGCCCCCCTTAGCCAAAAACATTCAGTACTTC,CASSLGPPLAKNIQYF
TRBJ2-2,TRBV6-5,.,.,TGTGCCAGCAGTTACTCCGGGACAAACACCGGGGAGCTGTTTTTT,CASSYSGTNTGELFF
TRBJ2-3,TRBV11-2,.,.,TGTGCCAGCAGCCCTAGAGTGACAGATACGCAGTATTTT,CASSPRVTDTQYF
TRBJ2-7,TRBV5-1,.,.,TGCGCCAGCACCCTTGGACCGACAGGCGGCTACGAGCAGTACTTC,CASTLGPTGGYEQYF
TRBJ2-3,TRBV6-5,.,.,TGTGCCAGCAGTTTACGAGGTTTTGGGGCAGATACGCAGTATTTT,CASSLRGFGADTQYF
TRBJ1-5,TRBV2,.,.,TGTGCCAGCGGAGGGGATTATAGCAATCAGCCCCAGCATTTT,CASGGDYSNQPQHF
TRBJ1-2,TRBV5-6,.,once,TGTGCCAGCAGCTTGGTTGGGGCAGGGCTGAACTATGGCTACACCTTC,CASSLVGAGLNYGYTF
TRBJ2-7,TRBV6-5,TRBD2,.,TGTGCCAGCAGTTACCGGACGGGAGGGAGGGCCTACGAGCAGTACTTC,CASSYRTGGRAYEQYF
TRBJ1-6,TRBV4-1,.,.,TGCGCCAGCAGCCAAGATACGGGGGGGGCCTCCTATAATTCACCCCTCCACTTT,CASSQDTGGASYNSPLHF
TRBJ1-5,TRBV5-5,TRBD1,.,TGTGCCAGCAGCCTAACAGGGGGGAGCAATCAGCCCCAGCATTTT,CASSLTGGSNQPQHF
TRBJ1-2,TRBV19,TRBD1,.,TGTGCCAGTAGTCCTGACAGGGGAAATCGCTACACCTTC,CASSPDRGNRYTF
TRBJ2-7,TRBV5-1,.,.,TGCGCCAGCAGCTTGGGCAGCTCCTACGAGCAGTACTTC,CASSLGSSYEQYF
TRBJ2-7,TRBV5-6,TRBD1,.,TGTGCCAGCTCTCTCAGGGGGCGAACGTACGAGCAGTACTTC,CASSLRGRTYEQYF
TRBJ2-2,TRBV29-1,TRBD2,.,TGCAGCGTTCATAGGGGCGGGGGGACCGGGGAGCTGTTTTTT,CSVHRGGGTGELFF
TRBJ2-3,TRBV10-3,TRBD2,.,TGTGCCATAAGGACTAGCGGGAGGACAGATACGCAGTATTTT,CAIRTSGRTDTQYF
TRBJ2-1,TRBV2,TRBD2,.,TGTGCCAGCAGGGGACAGGGAATTTGGACTAGCGGGAGTCGGAATGAGCAGTTCTTC,CASRGQGIWTSGSRNEQFF
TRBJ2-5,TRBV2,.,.,TGTGCCAGCAGTGTTGTAGTCCAAGAGACCCAGTACTTC,CASSVVVQETQYF